The next 17 T cell receptor beta chains were all read from a single sample in a study of neurological immune-mediated disorders. In TCRdb, the 5' RACE reads were re-called with MiXCR into one record per CDR3 protein. The sample records about 90,000 distinct CDR3 sequences, around 13% being singletons. Time point here: longitudinal time-point 2. The sequencing input was PBMCs. These receptors were collected from a female donor with HTLV-1-associated myelopathy (HAM/TSP).

This clonotype was seen at least ten times. The rearrangement links TRBV3-1 to TRBJ2-3; D remains ambiguous. The V gene's germline CDR1 is LGHDT and CDR2 YNNKEL (reference sequence). The CDR3 spans 13 residues. Trimming pared 3 bases from V and 3 bases from J, leaving 7 bases between. The CDR3, as DNA: TGTGCCAGCAGCCACCGGGCAACAGATACGCAGTATTTT. This gives the protein CASSHRATDTQYF.

The sample holds many counts of this clonotype. This chain connects TRBV9 to TRBJ2-3; D may be TRBD1 (6 bases). V shed 0 bases and J shed 3 bases, with 11 bases lying between them. Germline V gives CDR1 SGDLS, CDR2 YYNGEE. This CDR3 region has 15 residues. The CDR3 here is CASSVARGRTDTQYF. DNA for the CDR3: TGTGCCAGCAGCGTAGCCAGGGGAAGAACAGATACGCAGTATTTT.

This clonotype was counted at least ten times. The V gene is TRBV24-1, the J gene TRBJ2-2, with TRBD1 matching over 10 bases. This CDR3 has 16 residues. The trim removed 12 bases at V and 4 bases at J, leaving 13 bases unmatched. Germline V gives CDR1 KGHDR, CDR2 SFDVKD. CDR3 DNA sequence: TGTGCCCCCTGGGACAGGGGCCGAATTGGCACCGGGGAGCTGTTTTTT. It codes for CAPWDRGRIGTGELFF.

The chain uses TRBV20-1 and TRBJ2-7, with D uncertain. Between the trimmed V and J ends, which lost 5 bases and 4 bases, there was a span of 15 bases. Germline loops: CDR1 DFQATT, CDR2 SNEGSKA (reference sequence). The length of the CDR3 is 13 residues. The CDR3 loop is CSALDGLLYEQYF. The CDR3 coding sequence is TGCAGTGCTCTGGACGGTTTATTATACGAGCAGTACTTC.

This clonotype was seen many times. Germline and junction disagree at one end, which may indicate a read error. This chain joins TRBV15 and TRBJ2-5; 7 nucleotides line up with TRBD2. Germline values: CDR1 LNHNV, CDR2 YYDKDF (reference sequence). The CDR3 covers 13 residues. The CDR3 here is CVTSRDQETSWDF. The CDR3, as DNA: TGTGTCACCAGCAGAGATCAGGAGACTAGCTGGGACTTC.

The rearrangement uses TRBV12-3 or TRBV12-4 and TRBJ2-7, with a possible D match to TRBD2 (7 bases). The CDR3 consists of 14 residues. V gave up 0 bases and J gave up 7 bases, with 13 bases separating them. The CDR3 nucleotides are TGTGCCAGCAGTTTAGCGGGGGGGCCGGGAGAGCAGTACTTC. Amino acids: CASSLAGGPGEQYF.

This clonotype occurred many times. The J gene is TRBJ1-5, the V gene TRBV6-5; D remains unclear. The CDR3 contains 14 residues. V lost 6 bases and J 7 bases, leaving 16 bases between the germline ends. The germline CDR1 and CDR2 sequences are MNHEY and SVGAGI. CDR3 sequence reads: CASSPDGLGQPQHF. In DNA, the CDR3 is TGTGCCAGCAGCCCGGACGGGCTGGGGCAGCCCCAGCATTTT.

In its sample, this clonotype was seen many times. The CDR3 DNA follows: TGCGCCAGCAGCCAGATTGGGATTGGGGAGCAGTACTTC. Translated: CASSQIGIGEQYF. This rearrangement joins TRBV4-1 to TRBJ2-7; D is unclear. The CDR3 length is 13 residues. Germline V gives CDR1 MGHRA, CDR2 YSYEKL. V shed 3 bases and J shed 7 bases, with 13 bases lying between them.

This clonotype was seen at least ten times. The V and J genes are TRBV7-2 and TRBJ2-1, with a tentative D call TRBD2 (6 bases). Trimming cost V 5 bases and J 4 bases, with 15 bases left between them. The germline V gene has CDR1 SGHTA and CDR2 FQGNSA. CDR3 length: 15 amino acids. The CDR3 region is CASSIVEGSYNEQFF. CDR3 DNA sequence: TGTGCCAGCAGCATAGTGGAGGGATCTTACAATGAGCAGTTCTTC. The full variable domain, in which reference TRBV7-2 and TRBJ2-1 provide the parts outside the CDR3, is GAGVSQSPSNKVTEKGKDVELRCDPISGHTALYWYRQSLGQGLEFLIYFQGNSAPDKSGLPSDRFSAERTGGSVSTLTIQRTQQEDSAVYLCASSIVEGSYNEQFFGPGTRLTVL.

At least ten counts were recorded for this clonotype. The rearrangement joins TRBV28 to TRBJ1-5; a possible D gene is TRBD1 (6 bases). In germline, CDR1 is MDHEN, CDR2 SYDVKM. The V gene lost 5 bases and the J gene lost 6 bases, with 14 bases spanning the gap. The CDR3 extends over 14 amino acids. DNA for the CDR3: TGTGCCAGCAGTCCCTGGGGGGGCGGTCAGCCCCAGCATTTT. The encoded protein is CASSPWGGGQPQHF.

Many counts were recorded for this clonotype. The chain employs TRBV24-1 and TRBJ2-2; no clear D. Germline V lookup: CDR1 KGHDR, CDR2 SFDVKD. V was cut by 9 bases and J by 1 base, with 11 bases left in between. The CDR3 loop spans 14 amino acids. In DNA form, the CDR3 reads TGTGCCACCCGAGCGACAAGGAACACCGGGGAGCTGTTTTTT. This codes for CATRATRNTGELFF.

This clonotype was recorded at least ten times. The V call is TRBV5-1, the J call TRBJ1-5, with 9 positions matching TRBD1. The CDR3 has 15 residues. The V gene end was trimmed by 2 bases and the J gene end by 3 bases; junction bases not matched to a gene: 3. Germline V CDR1 and CDR2: SGHRS, YFSETQ. The CDR3 region has the DNA TGCGCCAGCAGCTTACAGGGGGCAGTCAATCAGCCCCAGCATTTT. Translating it yields CASSLQGAVNQPQHF.

This clonotype has ten or more counts. The chain joins TRBV5-1 to TRBJ1-1, with D possibly being TRBD1 (6 bases). Deletions cut 1 base from V and 3 bases from J, with 13 bases between. This CDR3 contains 15 residues. CDR1 and CDR2 (germline): SGHRS, YFSETQ. The CDR3 loop is CASSLSQQGYTEAFF. CDR3 in DNA: TGCGCCAGCAGCTTGAGCCAACAGGGTTACACTGAAGCTTTCTTT.

This clonotype showed up many times. The rearrangement uses TRBV5-1 and TRBJ1-4; 11 bases line up with TRBD1. The ends lost 3 bases at V and 4 bases at J; junction bases unmatched: 8. The germline gives CDR1 SGHRS, CDR2 YFSETQ. This CDR3 spans 17 amino acids. The CDR3 here is CASSSPGQGEYNEKLFF. CDR3 DNA sequence: TGCGCCAGCAGCTCGCCGGGACAGGGGGAATATAATGAAAAACTGTTTTTT.

Many counts were recorded for this clonotype. The rearrangement joins TRBV15 to TRBJ1-2; D is unclear. CDR3 length: 12 residues. Per the germline V gene, CDR1 is LNHNV and CDR2 is YYDKDF (reference sequence). V dropped 1 base and J dropped 1 base, with 1 base sitting between them. CDR3 sequence (DNA): TGTGCCACCAGCAGAGGTAACTATGGCTACACCTTC. Translated, it gives CATSRGNYGYTF.

This rearrangement joins TRBV6-1 to TRBJ1-2; D remains unclear. The CDR3 length is 13 residues. CDR1 is MNHNS, CDR2 SASEGT, per germline. The germline V and J ends were trimmed by 5 bases and 1 base, with 8 bases remaining between them. CDR3 in DNA: TGTGCCAGCAGTTTTGACAATAACTATGGCTACACCTTC. This gives the protein CASSFDNNYGYTF.

The sample holds many counts of this clonotype. The J gene is TRBJ2-1, the V gene TRBV10-3; D assignment may be TRBD1 or TRBD2 (5 bases each). The length of the CDR3 is 13 residues. Trimming removed 6 bases at V and 4 bases at J, with 10 bases between. Germline V CDR1 and CDR2: ENHRY, SYGVKD. CDR3 bases: TGTGCCATCAGCGGGACGGCTTACAATGAGCAGTTCTTC. Its translation is CAISGTAYNEQFF.